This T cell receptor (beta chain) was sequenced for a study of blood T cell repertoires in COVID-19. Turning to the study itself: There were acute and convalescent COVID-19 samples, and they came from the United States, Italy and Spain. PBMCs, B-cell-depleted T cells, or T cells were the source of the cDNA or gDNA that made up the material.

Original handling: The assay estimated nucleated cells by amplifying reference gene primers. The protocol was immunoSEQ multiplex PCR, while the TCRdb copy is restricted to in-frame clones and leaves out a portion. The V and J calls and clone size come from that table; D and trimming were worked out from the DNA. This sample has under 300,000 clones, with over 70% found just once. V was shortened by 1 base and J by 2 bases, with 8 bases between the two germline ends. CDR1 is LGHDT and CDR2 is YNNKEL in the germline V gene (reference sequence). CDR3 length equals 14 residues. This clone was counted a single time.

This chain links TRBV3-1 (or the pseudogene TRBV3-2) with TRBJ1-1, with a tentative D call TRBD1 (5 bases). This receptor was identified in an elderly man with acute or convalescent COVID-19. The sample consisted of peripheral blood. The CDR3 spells CASSQGTPNTEAFF. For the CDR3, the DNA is TGTGCCAGCAGCCAAGGGACACCCAACACTGAAGCTTTCTTT.